This entry lists 6 T cell receptor beta chains sequenced from one sample in a study of T cell repertoires in cytomegalovirus infection. MiXCR, applied by TCRdb to the reads, yields one record per CDR3 protein. The sample includes about 400,000 distinct CDR3 sequences, approximately 18% of them seen just once. Sequences were obtained from PBMCs. The receptors come from a human donor in good health (CMV status not recorded). Some clones in this sample may be carry-over from other donors' samples.

The chain recombines TRBV14 with TRBJ2-5; 7 nucleotides agree with TRBD1. The CDR3 sequence is 15 residues long. Per the germline V gene, CDR1 is SGHDN and CDR2 is FVKESK. V trimming: 3 bases; J trimming: 2 bases; junction bases outside the gene matches: 6. In DNA, the CDR3 is TGTGCCAGCAGCCAGATACAGGGGTGGCAAGAGACCCAGTACTTC. Translated, it gives CASSQIQGWQETQYF.

The V and J genes are TRBV20-1 and TRBJ1-2; D call uncertain. Per the germline V gene, CDR1 is DFQATT and CDR2 is SNEGSKA (reference sequence). The CDR3 runs 16 residues. V was shortened by 0 bases and J by 4 bases, with 18 bases between the two germline ends. The CDR3 nucleotides read TGCAGTGCTAGAGATGGGCAGGAGCCATTTAGCTATGGCTACACCTTC. Amino acid sequence: CSARDGQEPFSYGYTF.

This clonotype appeared a single time. V gene TRBV19 combines with J gene TRBJ1-5, with TRBD1 matching 8 bases. The V gene's germline CDR1 is LNHDA and CDR2 SQIVND (reference sequence). Unmatched junction bases numbered 6, after V lost 4 bases and J lost 4 bases. This CDR3 is built from 15 residues. DNA for the CDR3: TGTGCCAGTAGTACCCTCGGACAGGGTAATCAGCCCCAGCATTTT. This gives the protein CASSTLGQGNQPQHF.

This clonotype was found a few times. The chain joins TRBV24-1 to TRBJ2-1; D uncertain. Between the trimmed V and J ends, which lost 3 bases and 8 bases, there was a span of 13 bases. Germline assignment: CDR1 KGHDR and CDR2 SFDVKD. The length of the CDR3 is 14 residues. CDR3 nucleotides: TGTGCCACCAGTGATCCCACTTGGTTCGATGAGCAGTTCTTC. Translating gives CATSDPTWFDEQFF.

This clonotype showed up just a few times. The genes are TRBV7-9 and TRBJ2-7, with 8 bases that match TRBD1. Per the germline V gene, CDR1 is SEHNR and CDR2 is FQNEAQ (reference sequence). Germline trimming cut 5 bases from V and 4 bases from J; bases unmatched to any gene: 10. CDR3 length equals 15 residues. The CDR3 region is CASSRARTGPYEQYF. The CDR3, as DNA: TGTGCCAGCAGCAGAGCCCGGACAGGGCCGTACGAGCAGTACTTC.

This clonotype was detected ten times or more. The chain is built from TRBV6-1 and TRBJ2-3; 9 positions agree with TRBD1. Unmatched junction bases numbered 1, after V lost 5 bases and J lost 1 base. Germline V gene sequence: CDR1 MNHNS, CDR2 SASEGT. This CDR3 has 14 amino acids. The CDR3 nucleotides are TGTGCCAGCAGTTGGACAGGGGGCACAGATACGCAGTATTTT. This encodes CASSWTGGTDTQYF.